The rows below give T cell receptor beta chains drawn from one sample of a study of identical twins. TCRdb fed the 5' RACE reads into MiXCR, producing one record per CDR3 protein. This sample has about 280,000 distinct CDR3 sequences, with less than 9% found just once. These data also featured in a second study, about yellow fever vaccine responses in identical twins.

The sample taken for sequencing was memory (CD45RO+) T cells sorted from blood. The receptor set was obtained from a woman aged 18-35 years in good health. CDR3s leave out the opening cysteine and the closing phenylalanine or tryptophan. D genes are given only for firm matches.

v_gene: TRBV20-1; d_gene: .; len: 12; CDR3aa: SARRQGFDTEAF
v_gene: TRBV3-1; d_gene: .; len: 13; CDR3aa: ASSQGGPPGDEQF
v_gene: TRBV18; d_gene: .; len: 11; CDR3aa: ASSPPSYNEQF
v_gene: TRBV27; d_gene: .; len: 15; CDR3aa: ASSSLLTSDRSVEAF
v_gene: TRBV20-1; d_gene: .; len: 12; CDR3aa: SGRAGWGTDTQY
v_gene: TRBV20-1; d_gene: .; len: 9; CDR3aa: SAKLRFEQF
v_gene: TRBV6-2/TRBV6-3; d_gene: TRBD2; len: 15; CDR3aa: ASSHPSLAGSLDTQY
v_gene: TRBV24-1; d_gene: .; len: 14; CDR3aa: ATSDPSKSSTDTQY
v_gene: TRBV20-1; d_gene: .; len: 12; CDR3aa: SARLGGENTEAF
v_gene: TRBV28; d_gene: .; len: 10; CDR3aa: ASSLLGYEQY
v_gene: TRBV20-1; d_gene: TRBD2; len: 13; CDR3aa: SARDPLAGGWEQF
v_gene: TRBV11-2; d_gene: .; len: 11; CDR3aa: ASSLGEAGEQY
v_gene: TRBV12-3/TRBV12-4; d_gene: TRBD1; len: 13; CDR3aa: ASSLWGQGKTEAF
v_gene: TRBV28; d_gene: .; len: 17; CDR3aa: ASSLFPSGLTGNQETQY
v_gene: TRBV9; d_gene: TRBD2; len: 14; CDR3aa: ASSSSLAGGTYEQY
v_gene: TRBV5-1; d_gene: TRBD2; len: 15; CDR3aa: ASSLEPGLGSTDTQY
v_gene: TRBV5-1; d_gene: .; len: 14; CDR3aa: ASSFSGRANTGELF
v_gene: TRBV25-1; d_gene: TRBD2; len: 14; CDR3aa: ASSEGLAGTGETQY
v_gene: TRBV5-1; d_gene: TRBD1; len: 13; CDR3aa: ASSPRTGANTEAF
v_gene: TRBV19; d_gene: TRBD2; len: 17; CDR3aa: ASSTSGTRSFFPQETQY